This TCR beta chain derives from a study of cytomegalovirus exposure and HLA in healthy donors. Findings and limits, study-wide: Productive rates of about 90% or about 30% were seen for most TCR beta V segments in an earlier analysis. The authors later linked a missense DCLRE1C variant to TCR beta V- and J-gene trimming. A later analysis revealed that TCR association rates differed between HLA loci, peaking at DRB1 and bottoming out at HLA-C. Several top significant clusters appeared, in a later analysis, to be linked to common viral pathogens.

The germline V gene encodes CDR1 MNHEY and CDR2 SMNVEV (reference sequence). J gave up 0 bases and V 7 bases, and 3 bases lay outside the gene matches. This CDR3 is built from 14 residues. The PCR had 60 Vbeta and 13 Jbeta primers. This table comes from immunoSEQ multiplex PCR, and its TCRdb copy is limited to in-frame clones, with some not included. Here the sample spans about 150,000 clones, around 81% being singletons. This clone came up a few times. Antigen specificity is unknown. The sample consisted of PBMCs. The TCR was taken from a middle-aged woman in good health and CMV-seropositive. The genes are TRBV27 and TRBJ1-1; 9 bases fit TRBD1. CDR3 sequence (DNA): TGTGCCAGCAAGGGGGACAGGGTGAACACTGAAGCTTTCTTT. This translates into CASKGDRVNTEAFF.